Shown below are 7 T cell receptor beta chains from a single sample sequenced in a study of T cells in tuberculosis. Generated by immunoSEQ multiplex PCR, the TCRdb table keeps only in-frame clones and is missing some. The table lists 30,000 to 40,000 clones, 95% to 97% of them singletons. Sample: PBMCs. The receptors were sampled from a donor aged 10 to 29 with latent tuberculosis or without tuberculosis infection.

The chain employs TRBV15 and TRBJ2-1, with TRBD2 identical over 7 bases. J lost 0 bases, V lost 3 bases, and 8 bases had no gene match. The CDR3 has 17 amino acids. Germline values: CDR1 LNHNV, CDR2 YYDKDF (reference sequence). Written as DNA, the CDR3 is TGTGCCACCAGCAGCTTCGGGCGGGGGAGCTCCTACAATGAGCAGTTCTTC. Translating gives CATSSFGRGSSYNEQFF. Complete variable domain (other parts from reference TRBV15 and TRBJ2-1): DAMVIQNPRYQVTQFGKPVTLSCSQTLNHNVMYWYQQKSSQAPKLLFHYYDKDFNNEADTPDNFQSRRPNTSFCFLDIRSPGLGDTAMYLCATSSFGRGSSYNEQFFGPGTRLTVL.

This clone was detected only once. The chain joins TRBV6-6 to TRBJ1-2, with 7 bases lining up with TRBD1. V was clipped by 4 bases and J by 4 bases; unmatched bases: 6. CDR3 length: 14 residues. Germline V gives CDR1 MNHNY, CDR2 SVGAGI (reference sequence). In DNA form, the CDR3 reads TGTGCCAGCAGTTTAGACAGGGCGGGCTATGGCTACACCTTC. Its protein product is CASSLDRAGYGYTF.

The V and J genes are TRBV6-1 and TRBJ1-2; perhaps TRBD1 as D (5 bases). In germline, CDR1 is MNHNS, CDR2 SASEGT. V shed 4 bases and J shed 4 bases, with 10 bases lying between them. CDR3 length equals 13 residues. The CDR3 spells CASSVRTIYGYTF. In DNA, the CDR3 is TGTGCCAGCAGTGTACGGACAATCTATGGCTACACCTTC.

The chain joins TRBV5-6 to TRBJ2-1; 9 bases agree with TRBD2. The CDR3 has 16 residues. Germline CDR1 is SGHDT and CDR2 is YYEEEE. V was pared by 4 bases and J by 9 bases, with 14 bases of the junction left unmatched. DNA of the CDR3: TGTGCCAGCAGCCGAATAGCGGGAGAGGCCCTACGTGAGCAGTTCTTC. This sequence encodes CASSRIAGEALREQFF.

CDR3 nucleotides: TGCGCCAGCAGCTTGGCGTCAGGGGGTGGTGAGCAGTTCTTC. Translating gives CASSLASGGGEQFF. The V gene is TRBV5-1, the J gene TRBJ2-1; 7 bases fit TRBD1. The CDR3 is made up of 14 amino acids. Trimming cost V 0 bases and J 9 bases; bases outside gene matches: 6. Germline values: CDR1 SGHRS, CDR2 YFSETQ.

The rearrangement links TRBV19 to TRBJ2-7, with D hard to call. CDR1 and CDR2 from the germline V gene are LNHDA and SQIVND (reference sequence). The CDR3 has 13 amino acids. Trimming took off 6 bases at V and 10 bases at J, with 19 bases between the two ends. CDR3 sequence: CASSRLLTSPQYF. CDR3 bases: TGTGCCAGTAGCAGACTGCTAACCTCCCCTCAGTACTTC.

The chain has TRBV4-2 and TRBJ1-1; D might be TRBD1 (6 bases). The CDR3 has 14 residues. In germline, CDR1 is LGHNA, CDR2 YNFKEQ. Deletions cut 1 base from V and 3 bases from J, with 9 bases between. As DNA, the CDR3 is TGTGCCAGCAGCCAAGGAGGGGGTTACACTGAAGCTTTCTTT. This translates into CASSQGGGYTEAFF.